These T cell receptor beta chains were read from a single sample in a study of blood T cell repertoires in COVID-19. Repertoires were generated with immunoSEQ multiplex PCR, while TCRdb's copy carries only in-frame clones and drops some. The top ten hold 10% of the sample, which has some 120,000 clones, about four fifths seen once. The material sequenced was peripheral blood. The origin of the receptors is a human donor in a cohort sampled during active COVID-19. Both conserved end residues are part of each CDR3. A D gene is named only where the DNA matches it firmly. Clone size is given for some rows only: seen once, a few or many times, or a class if the clone is expanded.

TGTGCCAGCTCACCACAAGGATCAGGGGCGGGCTACACCTTC	CASSPQGSGAGYTF	TRBV18	TRBJ1-2	NA	NA
TGTGCCAGCAGGGGACAGGGGTCGCGCAATCAGCCCCAGCATTTT	CASRGQGSRNQPQHF	TRBV28	TRBJ1-5	few	TRBD1
TGCAGCGTAGCATCAGGGTTGAACACTGAAGCTTTCTTT	CSVASGLNTEAFF	TRBV29-1	TRBJ1-1	NA	NA
TGTGCCAGCAGTTTGTGGGGGGTTAAGGGCTACACCTTC	CASSLWGVKGYTF	TRBV28	TRBJ1-2	NA	NA
TGTGCCAGCAGCGTATCTACGGGGGTGGGGCCGCGCGAGCAGTACTTC	CASSVSTGVGPREQYF	TRBV11-2	TRBJ2-7	NA	NA
TGTGCCAGCAGCAGGGAGTTACGGACAGATACGCAGTATTTT	CASSRELRTDTQYF	TRBV7-9	TRBJ2-3	once	NA
TGTGCCAGCAGTCGACAGGGTTCCTACAATGAGCAGTTCTTC	CASSRQGSYNEQFF	TRBV6-2/TRBV6-3	TRBJ2-1	NA	TRBD1
TGCGCCAGCAGCCCCCAAGGCCGGAGAGGAGCTTTCTTT	CASSPQGRRGAFF	TRBV4-1	TRBJ1-1	NA	NA
TGTGCCAGCAGCGACAGGACCACTGAAGCTTTCTTT	CASSDRTTEAFF	TRBV2	TRBJ1-1	NA	NA
TGTGCCAGCAGCTTTTTCTCCGAGAGCCGGGAGCAGTACTTC	CASSFFSESREQYF	TRBV11-1	TRBJ2-7	NA	NA
TGTGCCAGTAGGGGGCTTTTGGGTCAGCCCCAGCATTTT	CASRGLLGQPQHF	TRBV19	TRBJ1-5	few	NA
TGTGCCAGCAGCTCGGGACTAGCGGGGGGGTATGAGCAGTTCTTC	CASSSGLAGGYEQFF	TRBV7-2	TRBJ2-1	NA	TRBD2
TGCGCCAGCAGCCTATGGACTAGCGGGAAGCAGTACTTC	CASSLWTSGKQYF	TRBV5-1	TRBJ2-7	once	TRBD2
TGTGCCAGCTCACTACAGGGGGCCGGACAGCCCCAGCATTTT	CASSLQGAGQPQHF	TRBV18	TRBJ1-5	few	TRBD1
TGTGCCAGCAAACAGGGGAGAGGTAATCAGCCCCAGCATTTT	CASKQGRGNQPQHF	TRBV21-1	TRBJ1-5	NA	NA
TGTGCCAGCAGCTTCACTCCCGCTGAGCAGTTCTTC	CASSFTPAEQFF	TRBV5-6	TRBJ2-1	NA	NA
TGTGCCAGTAGTAGGACAGGGGGCTACGAGCAGTACTTC	CASSRTGGYEQYF	TRBV19	TRBJ2-7	once	TRBD1
TGTGCCAGCAGACCGGGACAGGGGTGGACTAATGAAAAACTGTTTTTT	CASRPGQGWTNEKLFF	TRBV11-2	TRBJ1-4	NA	TRBD1
TGTGCTAGTGGGAGTAGCGGAAACAATGAGCAGTTCTTC	CASGSSGNNEQFF	TRBV12-5	TRBJ2-1	NA	NA
TGTGCCAGCAGCTTAGCGTCCGGACAGGGGGCGCAAGGAAACACCATATATTTT	CASSLASGQGAQGNTIYF	TRBV7-6	TRBJ1-3	once	TRBD1
TGTGCCAGCAGCTTAGACGGGAGGGCCTACGAGCAGTACTTC	CASSLDGRAYEQYF	TRBV7-9	TRBJ2-7	few	TRBD2
TGTGCCAGTAGGATTACCGGCTCTGGGGCCAACGTCCTGACTTTC	CASRITGSGANVLTF	TRBV19	TRBJ2-6	NA	NA
TGTGCCAGCAGCTCGGGACAGGTTTTGAGTGTCGGCTCTGGAAACACCATATATTTT	CASSSGQVLSVGSGNTIYF	TRBV7-2	TRBJ1-3	once	TRBD1
TGTGCCAGTCAAGGTCTAGCGGGGGACTCCTACGAGCAGTACTTC	CASQGLAGDSYEQYF	TRBV7-9	TRBJ2-7	once	TRBD2
TGTGCCTGGATTCAGGGGTCGAACACCGGGGAGCTGTTTTTT	CAWIQGSNTGELFF	TRBV30	TRBJ2-2	NA	NA
TGTGCCGGTTATAGGGGCTTGGATTCACCCCTCCACTTT	CAGYRGLDSPLHF	TRBV30	TRBJ1-6	few	NA
TGTGCCAGCAGTGAAGAGGTCAGGGGGAACACCATATATTTT	CASSEEVRGNTIYF	TRBV6-1	TRBJ1-3	NA	TRBD1
TGTGCCAGCAGCTTATTGGGGACTCCCAACTCCGAGCAGTACTTC	CASSLLGTPNSEQYF	TRBV7-2	TRBJ2-7	NA	NA
TGTGCCAGCAGTTTATATTCGGCGCGACAGGGGGTATTTCAGCCCCAGCATTTT	CASSLYSARQGVFQPQHF	TRBV28	TRBJ1-5	once	TRBD1
TGCAGCGTTGTGGGGGACAGGGGCAATGGCTACACCTTC	CSVVGDRGNGYTF	TRBV29-1	TRBJ1-2	NA	TRBD1
TGTGCCAGCAGCACAATAGACAGGGCCTACGAGCAGTACTTC	CASSTIDRAYEQYF	TRBV7-6	TRBJ2-7	NA	TRBD1
TGTGCCAGCAGTTTAGAGGGTGGACTCCAGCATTTT	CASSLEGGLQHF	TRBV12-3/TRBV12-4	TRBJ1-5	NA	NA
TGTGCCAGTAGTGAGACAGTGTCCTACGAGCAGTACTTC	CASSETVSYEQYF	TRBV19	TRBJ2-7	NA	NA
TGTGCCTGGAGTTCTCCTCACAGGACAAACTATGGCTACACCTTC	CAWSSPHRTNYGYTF	TRBV30	TRBJ1-2	NA	NA
TGTGCCATCCAATCATCGAGCCGCCGCGAGCAGTACTTC	CAIQSSSRREQYF	TRBV12-3/TRBV12-4	TRBJ2-7	NA	NA
TGTGCCAGCAGGGACGGGCAGGGGAATTCACCCCTCCACTTT	CASRDGQGNSPLHF	TRBV9	TRBJ1-6	NA	NA
TGTGCCAGCAGCATCGGGAGGCTCTACGAGCAGTACTTC	CASSIGRLYEQYF	TRBV7-2	TRBJ2-7	NA	TRBD2
TGTGCCAGCCTTGGGGGGAGGGTTTCCAACATTCAGTACTTC	CASLGGRVSNIQYF	TRBV6-5	TRBJ2-4	NA	TRBD2
TGTGCCACCAGCAGAGACCGCCTATATTTT	CATSRDRLYF	TRBV15	TRBJ2-3	large	NA
TGTGCCAGCAGTTATTTTCGGGGGATTTCAGAGACCCAGTACTTC	CASSYFRGISETQYF	TRBV6-5	TRBJ2-5	NA	NA
TGCGCCAGCAGCCAATTGTATGCAGGGGGCGACTATGGCTACACCTTC	CASSQLYAGGDYGYTF	TRBV4-1	TRBJ1-2	NA	TRBD1
TGTGCCAGCAGCCCCTCCGGGACAGCGAACACTGAAGCTTTCTTT	CASSPSGTANTEAFF	TRBV6-5	TRBJ1-1	NA	TRBD1
TGTGCCAGTGCTACCCCTCGTGGGGGCTGGAATTCACCCCTCCACTTT	CASATPRGGWNSPLHF	TRBV6-6	TRBJ1-6	NA	NA
TGCGCCAGCAGCTTGGTGGCTAGCGGGGGGGCGAAGACCCAGTACTTC	CASSLVASGGAKTQYF	TRBV5-1	TRBJ2-5	NA	TRBD2
TGTGCCAGCAGCGGAAGAAACAGGGGGCTGAACTATGGCTACACCTTC	CASSGRNRGLNYGYTF	TRBV11-3	TRBJ1-2	NA	TRBD1
TGTGCCAGTAGTATAGGTTTACAACGGGTCTCGGCTTTCTTT	CASSIGLQRVSAFF	TRBV19	TRBJ1-1	NA	NA
TGCGCCAGCAGCCAGGACCAGGGGGCCCGAACAGATACGCAGTATTTT	CASSQDQGARTDTQYF	TRBV4-1	TRBJ2-3	NA	TRBD1
TGCGCCAGCAGCCAAGATGTCACGGGGAGCTCCTACAATGAGCAGTTCTTC	CASSQDVTGSSYNEQFF	TRBV4-3	TRBJ2-1	NA	NA
TGTGCCAGCAGCCTACAGGGGGCCGATCAGCCCCAGCATTTT	CASSLQGADQPQHF	TRBV3-1/TRBV3-2	TRBJ1-5	NA	TRBD1
TGTGCCACCAGTGAAGGGACTAGCGGGAACGATGAGCAGTTCTTC	CATSEGTSGNDEQFF	TRBV24-1	TRBJ2-1	NA	TRBD2
TGTGCCAGCAGCTTAGGCCTTTTGGGGGGCACTGAAGCTTTCTTT	CASSLGLLGGTEAFF	TRBV11-3	TRBJ1-1	NA	NA
TGCGCCAGCAGCACCGGACAAAACTCCTACGAGCAGTACTTC	CASSTGQNSYEQYF	TRBV5-1	TRBJ2-7	NA	NA
TGCGCCAGCAGCTTGGCAGTGTGGACTAGCGGGAGGTCAGACAATGAGCAGTTCTTC	CASSLAVWTSGRSDNEQFF	TRBV5-1	TRBJ2-1	NA	TRBD2
TGTGCCAGCAGCACCCCAGGGATCGGAAAACTGTTTTTT	CASSTPGIGKLFF	TRBV5-6	TRBJ1-4	NA	NA
TGTGCCAGCAGCACCCGGGGGGGGGAGGATGAGCAGTTCTTC	CASSTRGGEDEQFF	TRBV11-3	TRBJ2-1	NA	TRBD2
TGTGCCAGCAGGGGAGACAGGAAAGACACTGAAGCTTTCTTT	CASRGDRKDTEAFF	TRBV25-1	TRBJ1-1	few	NA
TGTGCCAGTACCCCGGGGGGACAGGGGCTCCGCTACACCTTC	CASTPGGQGLRYTF	TRBV19	TRBJ1-2	few	TRBD1